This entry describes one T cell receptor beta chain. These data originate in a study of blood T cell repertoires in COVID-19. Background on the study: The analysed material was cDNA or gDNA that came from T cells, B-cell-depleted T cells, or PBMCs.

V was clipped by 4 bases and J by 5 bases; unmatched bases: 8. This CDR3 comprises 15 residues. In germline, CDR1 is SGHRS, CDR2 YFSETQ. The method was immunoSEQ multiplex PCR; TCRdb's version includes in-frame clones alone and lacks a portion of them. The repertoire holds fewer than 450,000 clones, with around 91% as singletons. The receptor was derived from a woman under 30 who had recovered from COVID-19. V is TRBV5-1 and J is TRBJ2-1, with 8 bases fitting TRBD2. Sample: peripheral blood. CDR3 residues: CASSREGTRDNEQFF. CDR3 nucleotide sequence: TGCGCCAGCAGCCGGGAGGGGACTAGAGACAATGAGCAGTTCTTC.